Each of the 2 T cell receptor beta chains below was sequenced from the same sample in a study of radiotherapy plus CTLA-4 blockade in lung cancer. TCRdb's copy holds only in-frame clones and misses some; the assay was immunoSEQ multiplex PCR. The sample holds about 88,000 clones, approximately 79% seen once. Material: peripheral blood, obtained from a patient treated with radiotherapy plus ipilimumab. These receptor sequences come from a human donor with non-small cell lung cancer that progressed on radiotherapy plus ipilimumab.

The J gene is TRBJ2-7, the V gene TRBV4-2, with 9 bases lining up with TRBD2. This CDR3 is 14 amino acids long. Germline-derived CDR1 and CDR2 are LGHNA and YNFKEQ. The V and J ends lost 2 bases and 12 bases, in that order; junction bases with no gene match: 11. In DNA form, the CDR3 reads TGTGCCAGCAGCCAAACCGGGACTAGCCCCGGGCGGTACTTC. It specifies CASSQTGTSPGRYF.

The table lists this clone with a count of one. The chain combines TRBV18 with TRBJ2-2, with 7 bases identical to TRBD1. The CDR3 is 17 residues long. Trimming took 6 bases from V and 0 from J; bases not matched to a gene: 10. Germline loops: CDR1 KGHSH, CDR2 LQKENI. For the CDR3, the DNA is TGTGCCAGCTCCCGGGACAGCCTCCTCGCGAACACCGGGGAGCTGTTTTTT. It codes for CASSRDSLLANTGELFF.